Shown below are 12 T cell receptor beta chains from a single sample sequenced in a study of naive and memory T cell subsets (dated by TCRdb to about 2017). Beyond this particular receptor, the publication reports: A few larger clonotypes were present in naive repertoires, especially CD8 naive repertoires, and these clonotypes were possibly memory cells re-expressing CD45RA.

The library was generated by UMI-ligation and nested PCR. Sequencing took place on an Illumina MiSeq. The beta constant-region primer was an equimolar mix of two oligonucleotides covering both TRBC1 and TRBC2. The ligated cDNA went through four rounds of PCR with nested alpha and beta constant-region primers together with the SP2 primer. Clones were called with MiXCR by TCRdb after fastp trimmed the public reads at Q25, and only in-frame beta chains were retained. Here each entry gathers all rows of one CDR3 protein and keeps the most common genes and DNA. Here the sample has 140,000 to 150,000 distinct CDR3 sequences; about 20% occur a single time. In total, the top ten clones hold roughly 0.1% of the sample. No antigen has been identified for these receptors. Source material: naive CD4+ T cells from blood. The cell subset or site label of this sample denotes: naive T cells, CD45RA high CD27+. Receptors were obtained from a human donor in good health.

The chain employs TRBV15 and TRBJ2-1; D is unresolved. Per germline, CDR1 LNHNV and CDR2 YYDKDF (reference sequence). This CDR3 spans 15 amino acids. Trimming took 1 base from V and 8 from J, leaving 15 bases between them. CDR3 sequence reads: CATSRGARPRDEQFF. The CDR3 bases are TGTGCCACCAGCAGAGGGGCTAGACCCCGGGATGAGCAGTTCTTC.

DNA of the CDR3: TGTGCCAGCAGTAGGGACAGGGGGAAAAACGAGCAGTACTTC. Translation gives CASSRDRGKNEQYF. The chain employs TRBV6-5 and TRBJ2-7; TRBD1 agrees at 11 bases. The CDR3 contains 14 residues. With V trimmed by 5 bases and J by 5 bases, 5 bases remained unmatched. The V gene's germline CDR1 is MNHEY and CDR2 SVGAGI.

This clonotype was detected a few times. The V gene is TRBV12-3 or TRBV12-4, the J gene TRBJ2-7; tentative D call: TRBD2 (6 bases). V was shortened by 6 bases and J by 0 bases, with 24 bases between the two germline ends. The CDR3 contains 18 residues. CDR3 protein: CASSPLEPGLRHSYEQYF. The CDR3 DNA sequence: TGTGCCAGCAGCCCGTTAGAACCGGGACTCCGACACTCCTACGAGCAGTACTTC.

This clonotype turned up a few times. The chain is built from TRBV7-8 and TRBJ2-7, with 10 bases that match TRBD2. The CDR3 has 15 amino acids. Germline CDR1 SGHVS, CDR2 FQNEAQ. The V and J ends lost 4 bases and 6 bases, in that order; junction bases with no gene match: 9. CDR3 nucleotide sequence: TGTGCCAGCAGCTCGCCGTTAGCGGGAGGTTTCGAGCAGTACTTC. Encoded protein: CASSSPLAGGFEQYF. The whole variable domain, filled in from reference TRBV7-8 and TRBJ2-7, reads GAGVSQSPRYKVAKRGQDVALRCDPISGHVSLFWYQQALGQGPEFLTYFQNEAQLDKSGLPSDRFFAERPEGSVSTLKIQRTQQEDSAVYLCASSSPLAGGFEQYFGPGTRLTVT.

This clonotype was observed a handful of times. The chain combines TRBV7-3 with TRBJ2-6; D ambiguous. There are 18 residues in the CDR3. The germline V and J ends were trimmed by 5 bases and 0 bases, with 17 bases remaining between them. Germline V gene data show CDR1 as SGHTA and CDR2 as FQGTGA. The CDR3 DNA is TGTGCCAGCAGCCCTCAACAGCCAGGATACTCTGGGGCCAACGTCCTGACTTTC. Amino acid sequence: CASSPQQPGYSGANVLTF.

The V and J genes are TRBV7-6 and TRBJ1-3, with no clear D. The CDR3 loop spans 14 amino acids. Germline-derived CDR1 and CDR2 are SGHVS and FNYEAQ. V was trimmed by 5 bases and J by 0 bases, leaving 8 bases between them. The CDR3 spells CASSPDGSGNTIYF. The CDR3, as DNA: TGTGCCAGCAGCCCGGACGGCTCTGGAAACACCATATATTTT.

The chain joins TRBV9 to TRBJ1-5; TRBD1 matches at 7 bases. CDR3 length: 13 residues. CDR1 and CDR2 from the germline V gene are SGDLS and YYNGEE. V gave up 2 bases and J gave up 7 bases; unmatched junction bases: 3. CDR3 coding DNA: TGTGCCAGCAGCGTCACAGGGGACCAGCCCCAGCATTTT. Translation gives CASSVTGDQPQHF.

This clonotype came up many times. This rearrangement joins TRBV3-1 to TRBJ2-1; D ambiguous. Germline loops: CDR1 LGHDT, CDR2 YNNKEL (reference sequence). The CDR3 is made up of 13 amino acids. Trimming stripped 0 bases from V and 8 bases from J, with 8 bases between. The CDR3 sequence: CASSQDLRHEQFF. The CDR3 nucleotides read TGTGCCAGCAGCCAAGATCTCCGTCATGAGCAGTTCTTC.

The genes are TRBV7-9 and TRBJ2-1, with 9 nucleotides matching TRBD2. The CDR3 extends over 17 amino acids. V lost 5 bases to trimming and J lost 5 bases; unmatched junction nucleotides: 13. Germline loops: CDR1 SEHNR, CDR2 FQNEAQ (reference sequence). The CDR3 DNA sequence: TGTGCCAGCAGCCCCATCTCCCTGCAGCGGGGGGACAATGAGCAGTTCTTC. This encodes CASSPISLQRGDNEQFF.

This clonotype was observed a few times. V gene TRBV9 combines with J gene TRBJ1-3; unclear D gene. This CDR3 is 16 amino acids long. From germline, CDR1 is SGDLS and CDR2 YYNGEE. Trimming shortened V by 3 bases and J by 0 bases, and 13 bases separated the two germline ends. In DNA, the CDR3 is TGTGCCAGCAGCGGCTTTGGGCCCCGCTCTGGAAACACCATATATTTT. It translates to CASSGFGPRSGNTIYF. Full variable domain (remainder filled in from reference TRBV9 and TRBJ1-3): DSGVTQTPKHLITATGQRVTLRCSPRSGDLSVYWYQQSLDQGLQFLIQYYNGEERAKGNILERFSAQQFPDLHSELNLSSLELGDSALYFCASSGFGPRSGNTIYFGEGSWLTVV.

This clonotype showed up just a few times. The CDR3 sequence is CSAEGTSGTTDTQYF. Here the CDR3 DNA reads TGCAGTGCCGAAGGAACTAGCGGGACTACAGATACGCAGTATTTT. The rearrangement uses TRBV20-1 and TRBJ2-3; the match to TRBD2 covers 10 bases. V trimming: 6 bases; J trimming: 3 bases; junction bases outside the gene matches: 9. The CDR3 length is 15 residues. Germline-derived CDR1 and CDR2 are DFQATT and SNEGSKA (reference sequence).

The chain is built from TRBV20-1 and TRBJ2-3; 10 bases are a match to TRBD2. The V segment lost 6 bases and the J segment 0 bases; nucleotides outside the gene matches: 9. CDR1 and CDR2 from the germline V gene are DFQATT and SNEGSKA (reference sequence). The CDR3 has 16 amino acids. The CDR3 DNA reads TGCAGTGCGGAAGGACTAGCGGAGATAAGCACAGATACGCAGTATTTT. Its translation is CSAEGLAEISTDTQYF.